Sequencing of this T cell receptor beta chain was carried out in a study of tumor and adjacent non-tumor tissue in lung cancer. Notes on the study in general: In normal lung, the top 100 clones were significantly more dominant than in tumor. Significantly higher TCR diversity was found in tumor than normal lung.

The template was RNA from unsorted bulk tissue. More than 3 cm separated this lung sample from the edge of the tumor. A modified ARM-PCR protocol with three rounds of nested PCR amplified TCRbeta. MiXCR was run by TCRdb on the multiplex PCR reads, yielding one entry per CDR3 protein. The table shows 75,000 to 80,000 distinct CDR3 sequences, with around 80% occurring only once. Germline V gene lookup returns CDR1 MNHEY and CDR2 SVGEGT. The CDR3 length is 15 residues. Trimming left V 10 bases short and J 8 bases short, with 26 bases between. A word on this clonotype: The target antigen is unknown.

This receptor was obtained from a man aged 65 to 79 with non-small cell lung cancer. The chain employs TRBV6-2 or TRBV6-3 and TRBJ1-1, with D possibly TRBD1 on 6 matching bases. The sequenced material came from distant non-tumor lung tissue. CDR3 in amino acids: CAIRPFVGQRIEAFF. DNA of the CDR3: TGTGCCATCCGACCGTTTGTGGGACAAAGAATAGAAGCTTTCTTT.